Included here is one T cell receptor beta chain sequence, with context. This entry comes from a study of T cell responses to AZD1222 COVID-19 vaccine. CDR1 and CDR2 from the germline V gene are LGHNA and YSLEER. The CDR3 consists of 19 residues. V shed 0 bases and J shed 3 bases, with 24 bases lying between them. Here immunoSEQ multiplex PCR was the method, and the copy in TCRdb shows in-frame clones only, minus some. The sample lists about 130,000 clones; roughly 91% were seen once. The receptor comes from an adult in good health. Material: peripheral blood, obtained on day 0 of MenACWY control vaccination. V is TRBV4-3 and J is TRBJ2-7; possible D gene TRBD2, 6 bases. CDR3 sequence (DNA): TGCGCCAGCAGCCAAGAATCCCCTTCCGGGACTCCACCCCTCTACGAGCAGTACGTC. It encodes CASSQESPSGTPPLYEQYV.